Given below is one T cell receptor beta chain in context. Its cognate antigen is unknown. The data were taken from a study of cytomegalovirus exposure and HLA in healthy donors. Primers included in the PCR were 60 Vbeta and 13 Jbeta primers. Some clones are missing from TCRdb's copy, which holds only in-frame ones; the method was immunoSEQ multiplex PCR. The sample carries some 200,000 clones, approximately 78% recorded once. The germline V gene encodes CDR1 LNHNV and CDR2 YYDKDF (reference sequence). The V end lost 5 bases, the J end lost 3 bases, and 13 bases lay between the germline ends. The CDR3 spans 14 residues. General study findings and limits: It was only CMV serostatus that was available as immune exposure information. The authors assumed roughly uniform sequencing depth across donors for presence/absence analyses.

The receptor was isolated from a woman aged 18-29 years in good health and CMV-seronegative. Specimen: PBMCs. J is TRBJ1-1 and V is TRBV15; possibly TRBD1 for D (5 bases). The DNA of the CDR3 is TGTGCCACCAGCGGGGGTCCGGGAGACACTGAAGCTTTCTTT. Protein sequence: CATSGGPGDTEAFF. Using reference TRBV15 and TRBJ1-1 for the parts outside the CDR3, the full variable domain is DAMVIQNPRYQVTQFGKPVTLSCSQTLNHNVMYWYQQKSSQAPKLLFHYYDKDFNNEADTPDNFQSRRPNTSFCFLDIRSPGLGDTAMYLCATSGGPGDTEAFFGQGTRLTVV.